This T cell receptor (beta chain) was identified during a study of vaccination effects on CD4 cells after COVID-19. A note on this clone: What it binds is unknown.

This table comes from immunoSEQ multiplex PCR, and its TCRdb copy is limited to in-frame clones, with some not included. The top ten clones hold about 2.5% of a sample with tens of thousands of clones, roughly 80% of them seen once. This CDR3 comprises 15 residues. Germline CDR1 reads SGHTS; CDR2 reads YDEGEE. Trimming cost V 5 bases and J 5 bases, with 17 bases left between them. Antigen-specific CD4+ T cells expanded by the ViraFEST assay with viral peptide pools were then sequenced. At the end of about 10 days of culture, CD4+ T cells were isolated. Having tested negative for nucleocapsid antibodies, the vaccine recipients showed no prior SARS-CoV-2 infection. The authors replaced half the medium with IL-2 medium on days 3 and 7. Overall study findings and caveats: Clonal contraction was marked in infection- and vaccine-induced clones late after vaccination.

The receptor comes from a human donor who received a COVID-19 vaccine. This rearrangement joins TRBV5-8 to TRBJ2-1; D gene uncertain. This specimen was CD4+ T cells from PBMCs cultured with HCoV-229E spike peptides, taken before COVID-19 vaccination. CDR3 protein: CASRRSYGSHNEQFF. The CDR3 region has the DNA TGTGCCAGCAGGCGGAGCTACGGTAGTCACAATGAGCAGTTCTTC. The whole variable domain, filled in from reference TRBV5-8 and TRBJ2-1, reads EAGVTQSPTHLIKTRGQQATLRCSPISGHTSVYWYQQALGLGLQFLLWYDEGEERNRGNFPPRFSGRQFPNYSSELNVNALELEDSALYLCASRRSYGSHNEQFFGPGTRLTVL.